Below, 32 T cell receptor beta chains from the same sample are listed, as sequenced in a study of metastatic and nonmetastatic thyroid tumors (dated by TCRdb to 2019 to 2021). Receptor libraries were prepared by PCR. The sequencing machine was an Illumina HiSeq 4000. The public reads were reprocessed in TCRdb via fastp at Q25 and MiXCR, keeping in-frame beta chains. Across this sample there are about 49,000 clones, with roughly 20% seen only once. The ten largest clonotypes hold about 3.9% of the sample. Before undergoing thyroid surgery, none of the patients had been given any kind of treatment. The sample was blood. These receptors were taken from a female donor with papillary thyroid cancer or a benign thyroid nodule (not recorded which). Some clones in this sample may be carry-over from other donors' samples.

This clone was recorded many times. The rearrangement uses TRBV28 and TRBJ2-2; D might be TRBD1 (6 bases). V was cut by 6 bases and J by 5 bases, with 13 bases left in between. The CDR3 runs to 14 residues. From germline, CDR1 is MDHEN and CDR2 SYDVKM. The CDR3 protein is CASREQGPTGELFF. In nucleotides, the CDR3 is TGTGCCAGCAGGGAACAGGGACCAACCGGGGAGCTGTTTTTT.

This clone turned up a few times. The chain uses TRBV2 and TRBJ1-6, with TRBD1 as a possible D gene (5 bases). The CDR3 extends over 14 amino acids. Trimming cost V 1 base and J 8 bases, with 9 bases left between them. Germline CDR1 and CDR2: SNHLY and FYNNEI. The DNA of the CDR3 is TGTGCCAGCAGTGAAGGACAGACCTATTCACCCCTCCACTTT. Protein sequence: CASSEGQTYSPLHF.

This chain's CDR3 is CAISLEPGPSYEQYF. The CDR3, as DNA: TGCGCCATTAGCTTGGAACCCGGCCCCTCCTACGAGCAGTACTTC. V and J are TRBV5-1 and TRBJ2-7; D remains unclear. Trimming stripped 9 bases from V and 0 bases from J, with 19 bases between. The CDR3 length is 15 residues. The germline V gene encodes CDR1 SGHRS and CDR2 YFSETQ.

This clone has ten or more counts. The chain is built from TRBV24-1 and TRBJ2-2; 7 positions agree with TRBD1. Germline CDR1 KGHDR, CDR2 SFDVKD. Trimming cost V 0 bases and J 1 base; bases outside gene matches: 1. The CDR3 is made up of 16 amino acids. The CDR3 protein is CATSDLRTGNTGELFF. The CDR3 coding sequence is TGTGCCACCAGTGATTTGAGGACAGGGAACACCGGGGAGCTGTTTTTT.

This clone was observed at least ten times. V usage is TRBV15 and J usage is TRBJ1-2, with a tentative D call TRBD1 (5 bases). With 2 bases removed from V and 7 bases from J, the gap between germline ends came to 17 bases. This CDR3 contains 15 residues. CDR1 and CDR2 (germline): LNHNV, YYDKDF (reference sequence). The CDR3 DNA is TGTGCCACCAGCAGACCGCAGGGTTCCAAGGGTGGCTACACCTTC. It encodes CATSRPQGSKGGYTF.

This clone was observed at least ten times. The chain carries TRBV11-2 and TRBJ2-7, with D hard to call. V shed 2 bases and J shed 2 bases, with 10 bases lying between them. Germline values: CDR1 SGHAT, CDR2 FQNNGV. This CDR3 spans 14 amino acids. The CDR3 nucleotides read TGTGCCAGCAGCTTATCCAGGATTGCCTACGAGCAGTACTTC. This translates into CASSLSRIAYEQYF. The entire variable domain, with the rest obtained from reference TRBV11-2 and TRBJ2-7, is as follows: EAGVAQSPRYKIIEKRQSVAFWCNPISGHATLYWYQQILGQGPKLLIQFQNNGVVDDSQLPKDRFSAERLKGVDSTLKIQPAKLEDSAVYLCASSLSRIAYEQYFGPGTRLTVT.

The chain joins TRBV10-3 to TRBJ1-6; TRBD1 matches 7 bases. Trimming took 3 bases from V and 15 from J; bases not matched to a gene: 20. CDR3 length: 17 residues. Per germline, CDR1 ENHRY and CDR2 SYGVKD. In DNA, the CDR3 is TGTGCCATCAGTGATTCGCTGACAGGGTCCTATAAATCCCACCTCCACTTT. Translated: CAISDSLTGSYKSHLHF.

Only a few counts were recorded for this clone. A single base separates this from a much larger clone, so it may be a read error. This same CDR3 is encoded by further DNA sequences in the sample. The J gene is TRBJ1-1, the V gene TRBV20-1; D possibly corresponds to TRBD1 (6 bases). V shed 3 bases and J shed 1 base, with 12 bases lying between them. Germline CDR1 reads DFQATT; CDR2 reads SNEGSKA (reference sequence). The CDR3 length is 14 residues. Here the CDR3 reads CSARPQGWNTEAFF. CDR3 nucleotide sequence: TGCAGTGCTAGGCCACAGGGATGGAACACTGAAGCTTTCTTT.

Many counts were recorded for this clone. Other nucleotide sequences in the sample specify the same CDR3. The chain recombines TRBV4-2 with TRBJ1-6, with D unresolved. The germline CDR1 and CDR2 sequences are LGHNA and YNFKEQ. There are 13 residues in the CDR3. The V and J ends lost 0 bases and 10 bases respectively, with 7 bases between them. CDR3 coding DNA: TGTGCCAGCAGCCAAGAAAGCCACTCACCCCTCCACTTT. Translated, it gives CASSQESHSPLHF.

This clone occurred a few times. A clone one base away is much larger, so this may be a read error. The gene calls are TRBV28 and TRBJ2-2; D possibly corresponds to TRBD2 (5 bases). Looked up from germline, CDR1 is MDHEN and CDR2 is SYDVKM. CDR3 size: 14 residues. The CDR3 region has the DNA TGTGCCAGCCGTACTAGGGCTGACACCGGGGAGCTGCTTTTT. As protein: CASRTRADTGELLF. Using reference TRBV28 and TRBJ2-2 for the parts outside the CDR3, the full variable domain is DVKVTQSSRYLVKRTGEKVFLECVQDMDHENMFWYRQDPGLGLRLIYFSYDVKMKEKGDIPEGYSVSREKKERFSLILESASTNQTSMYLCASRTRADTGELLFGEGSRLTVL.

A note on this clone: The junction departs from the called germline gene at one end, perhaps through a read error. The gene calls are TRBV30 and TRBJ1-6; possibly TRBD1 for D (5 bases). This CDR3 has 16 amino acids. Germline V lookup: CDR1 GTSNPN, CDR2 SVGIG (reference sequence). The CDR3 coding sequence is TGTGACTGGAGTCAGGGCCCCCGATTCTATAATTCACCCCTCCACTTT. Encoded protein: CDWSQGPRFYNSPLHF.

This clone has just a few counts. A read error may produce the germline difference seen at one junction end. V is TRBV27 and J is TRBJ2-1; the match to TRBD2 covers 13 bases. The CDR3 spans 17 residues. Germline CDR1 reads MNHEY; CDR2 reads SMNVEV (reference sequence). The CDR3 reads CSSSFQGTSGTYNEQFF. In DNA form, the CDR3 reads TGTTCCAGCAGTTTTCAGGGGACTAGCGGGACTTACAATGAGCAGTTCTTC.

J is TRBJ2-7 and V is TRBV11-3, with D uncertain. CDR3 length: 12 amino acids. V gave up 7 bases and J gave up 7 bases, with 14 bases separating them. CDR1 SGHNT and CDR2 YENEEA come from the germline V gene. CDR3 in amino acids: CASNPSGAEQYF. The CDR3 DNA sequence: TGTGCCAGCAACCCCTCGGGCGCGGAGCAGTACTTC.

This clone was counted at least ten times. J is TRBJ2-3 and V is TRBV7-9, with D possibly TRBD1 on 6 matching bases. Germline V gives CDR1 SEHNR, CDR2 FQNEAQ (reference sequence). CDR3 size: 11 residues. CDR3: CAAGGTDTQYF. The CDR3, as DNA: TGTGCGGCAGGGGGCACAGATACGCAGTATTTT. The variable domain in full, with the rest retrieved from reference TRBV7-9 and TRBJ2-3, is DTGVSQNPRHKITKRGQNVTFRCDPISEHNRLYWYRQTLGQGPEFLTYFQNEAQLEKSRLLSDRFSAERPKGSFSTLEIQRTEQGDSAMYLCAAGGTDTQYFGPGTRLTVL.

CDR3 coding DNA: TGTGCCAGTAGCCCGGAGCGGGCAGGGAATGGCTACACCTTC. Encoded protein: CASSPERAGNGYTF. The rearrangement uses TRBV11-2 and TRBJ1-2; the D gene is possibly TRBD1 (5 bases). The germline V gene has CDR1 SGHAT and CDR2 FQNNGV. V lost 9 bases and J lost 6, with 20 bases in between. The CDR3 runs 14 residues. Using reference TRBV11-2 and TRBJ1-2 for the parts outside the CDR3, the full variable domain is EAGVAQSPRYKIIEKRQSVAFWCNPISGHATLYWYQQILGQGPKLLIQFQNNGVVDDSQLPKDRFSAERLKGVDSTLKIQPAKLEDSAVYLCASSPERAGNGYTFGSGTRLTVV.

The genes are TRBV6-1 and TRBJ2-2; possible D gene TRBD2, 5 bases. CDR1 is MNHNS and CDR2 is SASEGT in the germline V gene. CDR3 length: 15 residues. Trimming shortened V by 7 bases and J by 7 bases, and 19 bases separated the two germline ends. The CDR3 nucleotides are TGTGCCAGCACCACGTTGAGGGTATTCGACGGGGAGCTGTTTTTT. It codes for CASTTLRVFDGELFF.

This clone was detected many times. V usage is TRBV12-3 or TRBV12-4 and J usage is TRBJ1-2; TRBD1 agrees at 7 bases. The CDR3 has 15 residues. V dropped 3 bases and J dropped 11; count of bases not matched to a gene: 15. CDR3 coding DNA: TGTGCCAGCAGTTTTGGCAGCAGGGGGGCAGATAAATACACCTTC. It specifies CASSFGSRGADKYTF.

This clone has ten or more counts. The chain employs TRBV20-1 and TRBJ2-7; 8 bases line up with TRBD1. V shed 5 bases and J 6 bases; nucleotides not matched to a gene: 9. Germline V gene data show CDR1 as DFQATT and CDR2 as SNEGSKA (reference sequence). This CDR3 region has 13 residues. The CDR3 nucleotides are TGCAGTGCTCACACAGGGGGGATCTCCGAGCAGTACTTC. It yields the protein CSAHTGGISEQYF.

This clone turned up a few times. Just one base apart from a much larger clone, this may be a read error. The sample contains more than one DNA sequence encoding this CDR3. This rearrangement joins TRBV15 to TRBJ2-7, with D possibly TRBD2 on 6 matching bases. Germline CDR1 LNHNV, CDR2 YYDKDF (reference sequence). This CDR3 is 11 amino acids long. The V gene lost 2 bases and the J gene lost 10 bases, with 9 bases spanning the gap. CDR3 coding DNA: TGTGCCACCAGCAGACTCGGGGGTCAGTACTTC. It is translated as CATSRLGGQYF.

This clone occurred a few times. A single base separates this from a much larger clone, so it may be a read error. This chain joins TRBV28 and TRBJ2-3, with 7 positions matching TRBD2. CDR1 is MDHEN, CDR2 SYDVKM, per germline. Unmatched junction bases numbered 13, after V lost 5 bases and J lost 14 bases. The CDR3 loop spans 13 amino acids. This chain's CDR3 is CASSRLAVVLGYF. In DNA form, the CDR3 reads TGTGCCAGCAGTCGTCTAGCGGTAGTTCTGGGGTATTTT.

This clone ranks as medium-sized (0.01 to 0.1%). The V gene is TRBV30, the J gene TRBJ2-7; D is unclear. Between the trimmed V and J ends, which lost 5 bases and 3 bases, there was a span of 8 bases. Germline V gene data show CDR1 as GTSNPN and CDR2 as SVGIG (reference sequence). CDR3 size: 11 residues. The CDR3 nucleotides read TGTGCCTGGGAGAGCTACTACGAGCAGTACTTC. Its protein product is CAWESYYEQYF.

In regard to this clone: A much larger clone differs from this one at a single base, so this may be a read error. Within the sample, other DNA sequences also encode this same CDR3. In nucleotides, the CDR3 is TGCAGCGTTGATGGGCAGGGCGACTATGGCTACACCTTC. Translating it yields CSVDGQGDYGYTF. The chain carries TRBV29-1 and TRBJ1-2, with D possibly being TRBD1 (5 bases). CDR1 and CDR2 (germline): SQVTM, ANQGSEA. The V gene lost 3 bases and the J gene lost 3 bases, with 11 bases spanning the gap. The CDR3 runs 13 residues.

About this clone itself: A read error may account for a junction end that differs from germline. This chain connects TRBV20-1 to TRBJ2-6; D unclear. The CDR3 is made up of 15 amino acids. Germline CDR1 DFQATT, CDR2 SNEGSKA (reference sequence). CDR3 amino acids: CSASHLFSWANVLTF. CDR3 bases: TGCAGTGCTAGCCATCTGTTCTCTTGGGCCAACGTCCTGACTTTC.

This clone was counted at least ten times. Mismatch with germline at one junction end may stem from a read error. The identical CDR3 is also encoded by other nucleotide sequences in the sample. This chain joins TRBV11-2 and TRBJ1-4; D is unclear. CDR1 is SGHAT, CDR2 FQNNGV, per germline. CDR3 size: 12 residues. The CDR3 reads CASTLSGKKLFF. As DNA, the CDR3 is TGTGCCAGCACCTTGAGTGGGAAAAAGCTGTTTTTT.

Details on this clone: The final CDR3 position lacks the conserved phenylalanine or tryptophan, pointing to a likely read error. The J gene is TRBJ2-7, the V gene TRBV9, with TRBD2 matching over 9 bases. There are 18 residues in the CDR3. Germline CDR1 SGDLS, CDR2 YYNGEE. CDR3 loop: CASRVGTPWTSDDYEQYS. Written as DNA, the CDR3 is TGTGCCAGCAGAGTAGGGACACCTTGGACTAGCGACGACTACGAGCAGTACTCC.

This clone has only a few counts. A read error may explain this, as a much larger clone is one base away. The chain joins TRBV7-9 to TRBJ2-3, with TRBD1 matching 7 bases. The DNA end favors TRBJ1-5, so the J call may be wrong. The CDR3 sequence is 15 residues long. Germline V gene sequence: CDR1 SEHNR, CDR2 FQNEAQ (reference sequence). CDR3 protein: CASSLGAGGTDTQHF. CDR3 nucleotides: TGTGCCAGCAGCTTAGGGGCAGGGGGGACAGATACGCAGCATTTT.

At least ten counts were recorded for this clone. V and J are TRBV18 and TRBJ2-7; D call uncertain. V gave up 6 bases and J gave up 5 bases, with 14 bases separating them. The length of the CDR3 is 13 residues. CDR1 and CDR2 from the germline V gene are KGHSH and LQKENI. The CDR3 spells CASSPGPGDEQYF. Here the CDR3 DNA reads TGTGCCAGCTCGCCCGGTCCCGGCGACGAGCAGTACTTC.

The rearrangement links TRBV6-1 to TRBJ2-5, with D uncertain. CDR1 MNHNS and CDR2 SASEGT come from the germline V gene. The CDR3 spans 14 residues. The ends were cut back, 7 bases at V and 3 bases at J, with 15 bases in the middle. The CDR3 sequence: CASTQGMNKETQYF. CDR3 nucleotides: TGTGCCAGCACCCAAGGAATGAACAAAGAGACCCAGTACTTC.

This clone was seen repeatedly, ten times or more. The chain joins TRBV6-4 to TRBJ1-6; unclear D gene. Germline V gene lookup returns CDR1 MRHNA and CDR2 SNTAGT. The CDR3 spans 13 residues. Trimming left V 2 bases short and J 9 bases short, with 8 bases between. CDR3 DNA sequence: TGTGCCAGCAGTGACGGGCGGGCTTCACCCCTCCACTTT. Translated, it gives CASSDGRASPLHF.

In its sample, this clone was seen many times. V gene TRBV7-9 combines with J gene TRBJ2-3; D gene ambiguous. Germline loops: CDR1 SEHNR, CDR2 FQNEAQ (reference sequence). Trimming left V 2 bases short and J 1 base short, with 4 bases between. The CDR3 covers 13 residues. The CDR3 region is CASSLIGTDTQYF. As DNA, the CDR3 is TGTGCCAGCAGCTTAATCGGCACAGATACGCAGTATTTT.

This clone occurred many times. The genes are TRBV3-1 and TRBJ1-1, with D hard to call. CDR1 and CDR2 (germline): LGHDT, YNNKEL (reference sequence). CDR3 length: 13 residues. V was cut by 2 bases and J by 7 bases, with 11 bases left in between. DNA for the CDR3: TGTGCCAGCAGCCAAACGGGCGGGGTTGAAGCTTTCTTT. Translated: CASSQTGGVEAFF.

This clone was recorded at least ten times. The chain has TRBV30 and TRBJ1-3; D remains unclear. This CDR3 is built from 15 residues. Between the trimmed V and J ends, which lost 0 bases and 0 bases, there was a span of 9 bases. Per germline, CDR1 GTSNPN and CDR2 SVGIG (reference sequence). The CDR3 sequence: CAWSVPGHSGNTIYF. The CDR3 nucleotides read TGTGCCTGGAGTGTACCGGGCCACTCTGGAAACACCATATATTTT.